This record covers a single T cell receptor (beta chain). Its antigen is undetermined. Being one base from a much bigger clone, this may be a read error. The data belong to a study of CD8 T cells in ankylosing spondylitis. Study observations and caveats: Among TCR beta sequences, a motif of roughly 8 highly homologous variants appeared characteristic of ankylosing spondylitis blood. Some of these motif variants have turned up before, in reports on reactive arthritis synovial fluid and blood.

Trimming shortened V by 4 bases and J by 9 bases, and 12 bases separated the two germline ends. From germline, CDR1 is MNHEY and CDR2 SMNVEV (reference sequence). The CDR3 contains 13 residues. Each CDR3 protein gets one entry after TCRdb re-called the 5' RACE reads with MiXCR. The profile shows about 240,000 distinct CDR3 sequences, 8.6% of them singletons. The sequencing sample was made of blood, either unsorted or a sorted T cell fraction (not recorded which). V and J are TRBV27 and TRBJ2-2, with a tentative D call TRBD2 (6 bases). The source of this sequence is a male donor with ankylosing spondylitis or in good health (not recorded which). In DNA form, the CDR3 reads TGTGCCAGCAGTTCCTCTAGCGCCCGGGAGCTGTTTTTT. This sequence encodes CASSSSSARELFF.